These 29 T cell receptor beta chains originate from one sample sequenced in a study of radiotherapy plus CTLA-4 blockade in lung cancer. Only in-frame clones appear in the TCRdb table, and some are missing; sequencing was by immunoSEQ multiplex PCR. The sample has roughly 76,000 clones, just under 75% seen once; the top ten hold 9.5% to 10%. The material was peripheral blood, obtained from a patient treated with radiotherapy plus ipilimumab. Source of these receptors: a human donor with non-small cell lung cancer whose response to radiotherapy plus ipilimumab could not be evaluated.

The chain uses TRBV10-3 and TRBJ2-1, with D perhaps TRBD1 (6 bases). The CDR3 is 16 residues long. Trimming left V 5 bases short and J 0 bases short, with 14 bases between. Germline CDR1 is ENHRY and CDR2 is SYGVKD. The CDR3 region has the DNA TGTGCCATCAGTCATCAGGGGCCCCTCTCCTACAATGAGCAGTTCTTC. It yields the protein CAISHQGPLSYNEQFF.

The chain joins TRBV4-3 to TRBJ1-3; TRBD1 is a possible D gene (5 bases). The CDR3 has 15 residues. V was clipped by 4 bases and J by 3 bases, with 13 bases between them. Germline CDR1 is LGHNA and CDR2 is YSLEER. The CDR3 DNA reads TGCGCCAGCAGCCCGCGGGGGACCCTTGGAAACACCATATATTTT. Its protein product is CASSPRGTLGNTIYF.

J is TRBJ1-4 and V is TRBV6-6, with 8 nucleotides matching TRBD1. Germline values: CDR1 MNHNY, CDR2 SVGAGI (reference sequence). The CDR3 contains 15 residues. The V gene end was trimmed by 2 bases and the J gene end by 8 bases; junction bases not matched to a gene: 7. CDR3 sequence reads: CASSYGGQGEEKLFF. CDR3 nucleotide sequence: TGTGCCAGCAGTTACGGAGGACAGGGAGAGGAAAAACTGTTTTTT.

J is TRBJ1-1 and V is TRBV19; 8 nucleotides match TRBD1. This CDR3 comprises 17 residues. The germline CDR1 and CDR2 sequences are LNHDA and SQIVND (reference sequence). Trimming cost V 5 bases and J 0 bases; bases outside gene matches: 11. CDR3 nucleotide sequence: TGTGCCAGTAGTCTTAAAACAGGGGGGGAGATGAACACTGAAGCTTTCTTT. Translated: CASSLKTGGEMNTEAFF.

The genes are TRBV18 and TRBJ2-5; D possibly corresponds to TRBD2 (5 bases). This CDR3 spans 14 amino acids. Germline CDR1 KGHSH, CDR2 LQKENI. The V gene lost 3 bases and the J gene lost 1 base, with 9 bases spanning the gap. The CDR3 nucleotides read TGTGCCAGCTCACCGGAAGCGGCCCAAGAGACCCAGTACTTC. It specifies CASSPEAAQETQYF. Filled out from reference TRBV18 and TRBJ2-5, the complete variable domain reads NAGVMQNPRHLVRRRGQEARLRCSPMKGHSHVYWYRQLPEEGLKFMVYLQKENIIDESGMPKERFSAEFPKEGPSILRIQQVVRGDSAAYFCASSPEAAQETQYFGPGTRLLVL.

Note on this clone: In this CDR3 the conserved last residue, phenylalanine or tryptophan, is missing, so a read error is likely. The V call is TRBV4-2, the J call TRBJ2-4; the D gene is possibly TRBD2 (6 bases). Trimming shortened V by 3 bases and J by 6 bases, and 18 bases separated the two germline ends. The germline CDR1 and CDR2 sequences are LGHNA and YNFKEQ. The CDR3 covers 16 residues. The CDR3 sequence: CASSQGEAIRANIQYL. CDR3 sequence (DNA): TGTGCCAGCAGCCAGGGGGAGGCGATACGGGCAAACATTCAGTACCTC.

This clone was counted a single time. This sequence joins TRBV5-4 and TRBJ2-3; TRBD1 is a possible D gene (5 bases). This CDR3 has 16 amino acids. The V gene's germline CDR1 is SGHNT and CDR2 YYREEE (reference sequence). Trimming stripped 0 bases from V and 3 bases from J, with 14 bases between. The DNA of the CDR3 is TGTGCCAGCAGCTTGGCCCCTTTTGGGGCGACAGATACGCAGTATTTT. Translated: CASSLAPFGATDTQYF. The whole variable domain, filled in from reference TRBV5-4 and TRBJ2-3, reads ETGVTQSPTHLIKTRGQQVTLRCSSQSGHNTVSWYQQALGQGPQFIFQYYREEENGRGNFPPRFSGLQFPNYSSELNVNALELDDSALYLCASSLAPFGATDTQYFGPGTRLTVL.

In the case of this clone: A read error may account for a junction end that differs from germline. This rearrangement joins TRBV30 to TRBJ1-4, with TRBD1 matching over 7 bases. The CDR3 is made up of 13 amino acids. Germline CDR1 is GTSNPN and CDR2 is SVGIG (reference sequence). The CDR3 region is CAWKQGPNEKLFF. CDR3 DNA: TGTGCCTGGAAACAGGGGCCTAACGAAAAACTGTTTTTT.

The chain uses TRBV9 and TRBJ2-2, with a possible D match to TRBD2 (7 bases). CDR3 length equals 17 residues. V was pared by 3 bases and J by 0 bases, with 15 bases between. Germline V gene sequence: CDR1 SGDLS, CDR2 YYNGEE. CDR3 sequence: CASSGPRGGANTGELFF. The CDR3 DNA sequence: TGTGCCAGCAGCGGACCAAGGGGGGGGGCGAACACCGGGGAGCTGTTTTTT.

V is TRBV4-1 and J is TRBJ2-1; 8 bases agree with TRBD2. Trimming took 0 bases from V and 5 from J; bases not matched to a gene: 6. In germline, CDR1 is MGHRA, CDR2 YSYEKL. The CDR3 consists of 16 residues. The CDR3 nucleotides are TGCGCCAGCAGCCAAGAAGTTGCGGGGGGAAACAATGAGCAGTTCTTC. Its translation: CASSQEVAGGNNEQFF.

The chain uses TRBV25-1 and TRBJ1-1; maybe TRBD1 (6 bases). The ends were cut back, 2 bases at V and 9 bases at J, with 19 bases in the middle. CDR1 is MGHDK and CDR2 is SYGVNS in the germline V gene. This CDR3 is built from 15 residues. CDR3 protein: CASSERGSGHRKAFF. DNA of the CDR3: TGTGCCAGCAGTGAAAGGGGTTCGGGACATCGGAAAGCTTTCTTT.

This rearrangement joins TRBV30 to TRBJ2-7; TRBD1 aligns across 8 bases. Germline CDR1 is GTSNPN and CDR2 is SVGIG (reference sequence). V gave up 4 bases and J gave up 0 bases; unmatched junction bases: 8. The CDR3 is made up of 15 amino acids. This CDR3 is CAWNNQGAPSYEQYF. CDR3 sequence (DNA): TGTGCCTGGAACAACCAGGGGGCTCCCTCCTACGAGCAGTACTTC.

V gene TRBV7-3 combines with J gene TRBJ2-6; TRBD1 matches 8 bases. The CDR3 is 18 residues long. Germline values: CDR1 SGHTA, CDR2 FQGTGA. The junction had 11 bases not matched to a gene; V was cut back by 5 bases and J by 2 bases. CDR3 sequence (DNA): TGTGCCAGCAGCCTTCGGACAGGGTCGAAGCCTGGGGCCAACGTCCTGACTTTC. Protein: CASSLRTGSKPGANVLTF.

V is TRBV6-6 and J is TRBJ2-7; a weak D match, TRBD2 (5 bases). CDR1 is MNHNY, CDR2 SVGAGI, per germline (reference sequence). CDR3 length: 15 residues. The V and J ends lost 0 bases and 0 bases respectively, with 9 bases between them. The CDR3 sequence: CASSYSQDFSYEQYF. The CDR3 DNA follows: TGTGCCAGCAGTTACTCCCAGGACTTCTCCTACGAGCAGTACTTC.

This rearrangement joins TRBV19 to TRBJ2-5; maybe TRBD1 (5 bases). Trimming shortened V by 2 bases and J by 5 bases, and 9 bases separated the two germline ends. The CDR3 runs to 13 residues. Germline V CDR1 and CDR2: LNHDA, SQIVND (reference sequence). CDR3 nucleotide sequence: TGTGCCAGTAGTATACAGGGTGTTGAGACCCAGTACTTC. It yields the protein CASSIQGVETQYF.

CDR3 loop: CARNLHRDPRGTSSYEQYF. The CDR3 DNA reads as TGTGCCAGAAATCTCCACCGGGACCCCAGAGGGACTTCTTCCTACGAGCAGTACTTC. This rearrangement joins TRBV27 to TRBJ2-7; TRBD2 is a possible D gene (6 bases). Germline CDR1 reads MNHEY; CDR2 reads SMNVEV (reference sequence). CDR3 length equals 19 residues. V lost 9 bases, J lost 1 base, and 31 bases lay in between.

Comments on this clone: The junction shows a germline mismatch at one end, possibly a read error. The same CDR3 also results from other DNA sequences found in this sample. The gene calls are TRBV28 and TRBJ2-3; TRBD2 might be the D (5 bases). The V gene's germline CDR1 is MDHEN and CDR2 SYDVKM. This CDR3 has 18 residues. The CDR3 here is CASRYRGPFHLPTDTQYF. DNA of the CDR3: TGCGCCAGCAGATACCGGGGTCCCTTCCACCTACCCACAGATACGCAGTATTTT.

The chain joins TRBV30 to TRBJ1-2, with D unclear. V shed 2 bases and J shed 8 bases, with 12 bases lying between them. This CDR3 region has 12 residues. Germline V gene sequence: CDR1 GTSNPN, CDR2 SVGIG (reference sequence). The CDR3 here is CAWSKGGEGYTF. The CDR3 DNA follows: TGTGCCTGGAGTAAGGGAGGAGAGGGCTACACCTTC.

In its sample, this clone was seen a few times. This rearrangement joins TRBV7-2 to TRBJ1-5, with D uncertain. The CDR3 spans 13 residues. Germline-derived CDR1 and CDR2 are SGHTA and FQGNSA. The V gene lost 3 bases and the J gene lost 5 bases, with 8 bases spanning the gap. CDR3 DNA sequence: TGTGCCAGCAGCTTTACTAGGGATCAGCCCCAGCATTTT. Protein product: CASSFTRDQPQHF.

This rearrangement joins TRBV10-3 to TRBJ2-3; 8 bases map to TRBD2. CDR3 length: 16 amino acids. Per germline, CDR1 ENHRY and CDR2 SYGVKD. J was trimmed by 0 bases and V by 3 bases; bases with no gene match: 5. Here the CDR3 DNA reads TGTGCCATCAGTGAACGGGGGGGGTTTAGCACAGATACGCAGTATTTT. This encodes CAISERGGFSTDTQYF.

The chain employs TRBV27 and TRBJ2-3; D is undetermined. CDR3 size: 14 residues. The germline CDR1 and CDR2 sequences are MNHEY and SMNVEV (reference sequence). Trimming took 0 bases from V and 4 from J, leaving 8 bases between them. DNA of the CDR3: TGTGCCAGCAGTTTATCCCGGTCCGCAGATACGCAGTATTTT. It is translated as CASSLSRSADTQYF.

This rearrangement joins TRBV11-1 to TRBJ1-6; D is unclear. CDR1 is SGHAT, CDR2 FQDESV, per germline (reference sequence). CDR3 length: 18 amino acids. V was trimmed by 1 base and J by 0 bases, leaving 13 bases between them. CDR3 in amino acids: CASSLEADSSSYNSPLHF. As DNA, the CDR3 is TGTGCCAGCAGCTTAGAAGCGGACTCTAGCTCCTATAATTCACCCCTCCACTTT.

This chain joins TRBV5-1 and TRBJ1-2; weak D call: TRBD1 (6 bases). V lost 4 bases and J 1 base, leaving 11 bases between the germline ends. The length of the CDR3 is 14 residues. Germline loops: CDR1 SGHRS, CDR2 YFSETQ. CDR3 coding DNA: TGCGCCAGCAGCGAGGACAGCCTTAACTATGGCTACACCTTC. Its translation is CASSEDSLNYGYTF.

This clone was picked up a small number of times. The genes are TRBV7-6 and TRBJ1-5; the D is unclear. Germline assignment: CDR1 SGHVS and CDR2 FNYEAQ. The V end lost 1 base, the J end lost 2 bases, and 6 bases lay between the germline ends. The CDR3 length is 14 residues. This CDR3 is CASSLDSGNQPQHF. The CDR3 DNA follows: TGTGCCAGCAGCTTAGACAGTGGCAATCAGCCCCAGCATTTT.

The J gene is TRBJ2-7, the V gene TRBV9; a possible D gene is TRBD2 (6 bases). Trimming took 3 bases from V and 7 from J, leaving 17 bases between them. Germline assignment: CDR1 SGDLS and CDR2 YYNGEE. There are 14 residues in the CDR3. Here the CDR3 reads CASSAGGLVEEQYF. DNA of the CDR3: TGTGCCAGCAGCGCTGGGGGGTTGGTGGAAGAGCAGTACTTC.

The chain recombines TRBV7-9 with TRBJ2-5, with a possible D match to TRBD1 (6 bases). The CDR3 spans 15 residues. The V gene's germline CDR1 is SEHNR and CDR2 FQNEAQ (reference sequence). The germline V and J ends were trimmed by 3 bases and 6 bases, with 17 bases remaining between them. As DNA, the CDR3 is TGTGCCAGCAGCTTTGGGGGCCTAGTGGCACAGACCCAGTACTTC. This codes for CASSFGGLVAQTQYF.

This rearrangement joins TRBV19 to TRBJ2-6, with a tentative D call TRBD1 (6 bases). V was clipped by 3 bases and J by 4 bases, with 10 bases between them. Germline CDR1 LNHDA, CDR2 SQIVND (reference sequence). This CDR3 comprises 15 residues. CDR3 in amino acids: CASSMGAPGANVLTF. CDR3 nucleotides: TGTGCCAGTAGTATGGGGGCTCCAGGGGCCAACGTCCTGACTTTC.

The chain combines TRBV29-1 with TRBJ1-4, with 9 bases identical to TRBD1. The CDR3 has 12 residues. Germline CDR1 and CDR2: SQVTM and ANQGSEA. With 7 bases clipped from V and 5 bases from J, the junction kept 2 bases outside the gene matches. In nucleotides, the CDR3 is TGCAGCGCCGGGACAGGGAATGAAAAACTGTTTTTT. This sequence encodes CSAGTGNEKLFF.

The chain has TRBV28 and TRBJ1-2, with D possibly TRBD1 on 6 matching bases. Germline V CDR1 and CDR2: MDHEN, SYDVKM. CDR3 size: 15 residues. Between the trimmed V and J ends, which lost 2 bases and 7 bases, there was a span of 17 bases. This CDR3 reads CASSLGFGGLTGYTF. The CDR3 coding sequence is TGTGCCAGCAGTTTAGGGTTTGGGGGCTTGACTGGCTACACCTTC.